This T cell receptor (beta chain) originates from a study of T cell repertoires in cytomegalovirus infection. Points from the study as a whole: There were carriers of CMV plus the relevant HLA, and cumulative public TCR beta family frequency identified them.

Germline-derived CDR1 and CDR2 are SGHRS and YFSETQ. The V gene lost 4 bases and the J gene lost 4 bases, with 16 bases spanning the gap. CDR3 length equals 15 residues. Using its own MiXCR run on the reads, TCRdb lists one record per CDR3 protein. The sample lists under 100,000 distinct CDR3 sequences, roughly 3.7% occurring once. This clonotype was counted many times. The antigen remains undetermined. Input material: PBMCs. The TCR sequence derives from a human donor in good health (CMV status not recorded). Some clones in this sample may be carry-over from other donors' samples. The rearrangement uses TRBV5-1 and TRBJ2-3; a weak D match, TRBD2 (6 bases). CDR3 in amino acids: CASSLLGIAADTQYF. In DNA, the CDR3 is TGCGCCAGCAGCCTCCTCGGGATAGCGGCAGATACGCAGTATTTT.